A selection of T cell receptor beta chains follows, all from one sample in a study of blood T cell repertoires in COVID-19. The protocol was immunoSEQ multiplex PCR, while the TCRdb copy is restricted to in-frame clones and leaves out a portion. The sample records 75,000 to 100,000 clones, around 80% being singletons. Sequencing was done on a sample of peripheral blood. Receptor source: a human donor in a cohort sampled during active COVID-19. CDR3s include the opening cysteine and the closing phenylalanine or tryptophan. D genes are given only for firm matches. Size tells how often a clone was seen (once, few, many) or the class of an expanded clone, and some rows leave it out.

V gene	J gene	clone size	D gene	CDR3 DNA	CDR3 protein
TRBV6-1	TRBJ1-4	-	-	TGTGCCAGCAGTGAACCCGGCAGGGGCGAAAAACTGTTTTTT	CASSEPGRGEKLFF
TRBV14	TRBJ1-6	-	TRBD1	TGTGCCAGCAGCCCGGGACAGCTTAATTCACCCCTCCACTTT	CASSPGQLNSPLHF
TRBV9	TRBJ1-3	-	-	TGTGCCAGCAGCGCCCCGCCTCCCAGCACCATATATTTT	CASSAPPPSTIYF
TRBV4-2	TRBJ2-4	-	-	TGTGCCAGCAGCCAAGAAGCCGTAGCCAAAAACATTCAGTACTTC	CASSQEAVAKNIQYF
TRBV12-3/TRBV12-4	TRBJ2-3	-	TRBD2	TGTGCCAGCCGGACTAGTTTCGCAGATACGCAGTATTTT	CASRTSFADTQYF
TRBV6-5	TRBJ2-2	-	-	TGTGCCAGCAGACCTCTTACAACCAGCACCGGGGAGCTGTTTTTT	CASRPLTTSTGELFF
TRBV24-1	TRBJ2-3	-	TRBD1	TGTGCCACCAGTGATCCGGGACAGCCTAGCACAGATACGCAGTATTTT	CATSDPGQPSTDTQYF
TRBV5-1	TRBJ2-3	-	TRBD2	TGCGCCAGCAGCTTAGTTAGCGGGGGGGCGACAGATACGCAGTATTTT	CASSLVSGGATDTQYF
TRBV29-1	TRBJ1-2	few	-	TGCAGCGTTGCGGGCCCGGACAGAGGCCAAGAGTATGGCTACACCTTC	CSVAGPDRGQEYGYTF
TRBV15	TRBJ1-5	-	-	TGTGCCACCAGCAGAGATAGGGGACACAATAGCAATCAGCCCCAGCATTTT	CATSRDRGHNSNQPQHF
TRBV11-3	TRBJ2-3	-	-	TGTGCCAGCAGCGACCAACAGGGTGGGACGCAGTATTTT	CASSDQQGGTQYF
TRBV25-1	TRBJ1-4	-	-	TGTGCCAGCAGTGACCAACCGAGCCTTAATGAAAAACTGTTTTTT	CASSDQPSLNEKLFF
TRBV18	TRBJ1-1	-	TRBD1	TGTGCCAGCTCACCGGCCAGGGACAGGGTTGAAGCTTTCTTT	CASSPARDRVEAFF
TRBV6-1	TRBJ2-3	few	TRBD2	TGTGCCAGCAGTGAAGTAGGGACTAGCGGGGGTGATACGCAGTATTTT	CASSEVGTSGGDTQYF
TRBV9	TRBJ2-1	-	TRBD2	TGTGCCAGCAGCGTAGTACCGACTAGCGGGGGGGCAAACTACAATGAGCAGTTCTTC	CASSVVPTSGGANYNEQFF
TRBV12-3/TRBV12-4	TRBJ1-4	few	TRBD1	TGTGCCAGCAGTTTCCGGGACAGAAAACTGTTTTTT	CASSFRDRKLFF
TRBV7-2	TRBJ1-1	-	-	TGTGCCAGCAGCAAAGCCGGCACAGGGCGGACTGAAGCTTTCTTT	CASSKAGTGRTEAFF
TRBV7-2	TRBJ2-5	-	TRBD2	TGTGCCAGCAGCTTAGCCGCTAGCGGTCGACAAGAGACCCAGTACTTC	CASSLAASGRQETQYF
TRBV28	TRBJ2-5	-	-	TGTGCCAGCAGTACGCAGGGAGGCGAGACCCAGTACTTC	CASSTQGGETQYF
TRBV12-3/TRBV12-4	TRBJ2-7	-	-	TGTGCCAGCAGTTTAGGTCTATTCTACGAGCAGTACTTC	CASSLGLFYEQYF
TRBV28	TRBJ2-2	-	-	TGTGCCAGCAGCCGGGGTCCATTAGCGAACACCGGGGAGCTGTTTTTT	CASSRGPLANTGELFF
TRBV7-6	TRBJ2-3	once	TRBD2	TGTGCCAGCAGCCCCTACACACGACTAGCGGGGGGCTCGGATACGCAGTATTTT	CASSPYTRLAGGSDTQYF
TRBV19	TRBJ1-2	-	TRBD1	TGTGCCAGTAGTATAGGGACAGGGGGCGTCTACACCTTC	CASSIGTGGVYTF
TRBV5-3	TRBJ1-1	-	-	TGTGCCAGAAGCCCGGGGCGGGGACCGGGTAAGACTGAAGCTTTCTTT	CARSPGRGPGKTEAFF
TRBV19	TRBJ1-5	few	-	TGTGCCAGTAGTATAGAGCGGTGGCAGCCCCAGCATTTT	CASSIERWQPQHF
TRBV18	TRBJ2-1	-	TRBD2	TGTGCCAGCTCACCTAGCGGGGGGGCAAAAGTTCATAGTCGGCAGTTCTTC	CASSPSGGAKVHSRQFF
TRBV9	TRBJ2-1	-	TRBD2	TGTGCCAGCAGCGTCCTAGCGGACCCCTACAATGAGCAGTTCTTC	CASSVLADPYNEQFF
TRBV18	TRBJ2-3	-	-	TGTGCCAGCTCAGGTTCCAGGGACTTCGCAGATACGCAGTATTTT	CASSGSRDFADTQYF
TRBV3-1/TRBV3-2	TRBJ1-5	-	-	TGTGCCAGCAGCCAAGTGGCAGGTGACGCGCCCCAGCATTTT	CASSQVAGDAPQHF
TRBV7-2	TRBJ2-2	few	TRBD2	TGTGCCAGCAGCGTATCGGGACTATCCACCGGGGAGCTGTTTTTT	CASSVSGLSTGELFF
TRBV18	TRBJ1-1	-	-	TGTGCCAGCTCACCAGGGGGGGCCGGTTGGACTGAAGCTTTCTTT	CASSPGGAGWTEAFF
TRBV29-1	TRBJ1-2	-	-	TGCAGCGTTGAAGCCTCAGCGGGGAACTATGGCTACACCTTC	CSVEASAGNYGYTF
TRBV6-2/TRBV6-3	TRBJ2-7	-	TRBD1	TGTGCCAGCAGTTACGGACAGGGGTGGGAGCAGTACTTC	CASSYGQGWEQYF
TRBV18	TRBJ2-2	once	TRBD1	TGTGCCAGCTCACCACCGAAGACAGGGGGCACCGGGGAGCTGTTTTTT	CASSPPKTGGTGELFF
TRBV25-1	TRBJ2-7	-	-	TGTGCCAGCAGTGAATTTGGCGGTACCTACGAGCAGTACTTC	CASSEFGGTYEQYF
TRBV12-3/TRBV12-4	TRBJ2-7	-	TRBD2	TGTGCCAGCAGGCCCGGGACTATCTACGAGCAGTACTTC	CASRPGTIYEQYF
TRBV9	TRBJ1-2	-	TRBD1	TGTGCCAGCACCAGACAAAGGACAGGGAAATTTGGCTACACCTTC	CASTRQRTGKFGYTF
TRBV15	TRBJ2-4	-	-	TGTGCCACCAGCAGCCCCCGAGGGGGGGCGGCCAAAAACATTCAGTACTTC	CATSSPRGGAAKNIQYF
TRBV14	TRBJ2-1	few	-	TGTGCCAGCAGCCCGTACGCCAGGAATGAGCAGTTCTTC	CASSPYARNEQFF
TRBV7-9	TRBJ1-5	-	-	TGTGCCAGCAGCTTAATCGCTGGCCAGCCCCAGCATTTT	CASSLIAGQPQHF
TRBV5-4	TRBJ2-7	once	-	TGTGCCAGCAGCTTGGGGGGCGGTGGGGCCGAGCAGTACTTC	CASSLGGGGAEQYF
TRBV5-1	TRBJ1-4	-	TRBD1	TGCGCCAGCAGCAGACAGGGGGCCTCGAATGAAAAACTGTTTTTT	CASSRQGASNEKLFF
TRBV27	TRBJ2-3	-	TRBD1	TGTGCCAGCAGTTACATCGGACAGGCAAGCACAGATACGCAGTATTTT	CASSYIGQASTDTQYF
TRBV18	TRBJ2-2	-	TRBD1	TGTGCCAGCTCACCAGGGACAGGGAACACCGGGGAGCTGTTTTTT	CASSPGTGNTGELFF
TRBV4-1	TRBJ2-1	-	-	TGCGCCAGCAGCCAAGGGCCCAGCTCCTACAATGAGCAGTTCTTC	CASSQGPSSYNEQFF
TRBV6-6	TRBJ2-1	-	-	TGTGCCAGCAGTTTCCGGGTGAGGGGGGGGCCGGATGAGCAGTTCTTC	CASSFRVRGGPDEQFF
TRBV18	TRBJ2-2	once	-	TGTGCCAGCTCACCACAATTATTCGTAGGGGAGCTGTTTTTT	CASSPQLFVGELFF
TRBV4-2	TRBJ2-5	-	TRBD2	TGTGCCAGCAGCCAAAGGGCTAGCGGGGGCCTCGTCCAAGAGACCCAGTACTTC	CASSQRASGGLVQETQYF
TRBV28	TRBJ2-7	-	-	TGTGCCAGCAGTCTTTCCGGGTCTCGGCAGTACTTC	CASSLSGSRQYF
TRBV18	TRBJ2-7	-	TRBD2	TGTGCCAGCTCAACCCTTCGACTAGCGGATATCTACGAGCAGTACTTC	CASSTLRLADIYEQYF
TRBV6-1	TRBJ2-5	-	TRBD2	TGTGCCAGCAGTGAAATCGCGGGGGGGCTCCCAGAGACCCAGTACTTC	CASSEIAGGLPETQYF
TRBV6-6	TRBJ1-5	-	-	TGTGCCAGCAGTTCCGAGGGGGGGATAGACAATCAGCCCCAGCATTTT	CASSSEGGIDNQPQHF
TRBV10-2	TRBJ2-7	-	-	TGCGCCAGCAGTGAGGGGGGCCCCTACGAGCAGTACTTC	CASSEGGPYEQYF
TRBV14	TRBJ2-3	-	-	TGTGCCAGCAGCCTCAGACAGGAGGGCACAGATACGCAGTATTTT	CASSLRQEGTDTQYF